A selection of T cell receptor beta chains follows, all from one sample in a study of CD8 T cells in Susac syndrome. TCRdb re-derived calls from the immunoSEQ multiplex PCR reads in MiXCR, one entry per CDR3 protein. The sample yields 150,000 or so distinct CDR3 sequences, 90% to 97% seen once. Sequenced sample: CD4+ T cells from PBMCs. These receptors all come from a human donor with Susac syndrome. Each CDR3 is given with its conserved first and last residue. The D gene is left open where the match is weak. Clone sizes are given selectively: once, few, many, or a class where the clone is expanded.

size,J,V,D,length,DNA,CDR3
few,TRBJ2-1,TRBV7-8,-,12,TGTGCCAGCAGCTTGCAGGGGTATGAGCAGTTCTTC,CASSLQGYEQFF
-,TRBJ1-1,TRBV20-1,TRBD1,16,TGCAGTGCTAGGGACTCAGGGGGCATTTGGAACACTGAAGCTTTCTTT,CSARDSGGIWNTEAFF
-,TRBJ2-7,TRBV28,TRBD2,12,TGTGCCAGCAGTTCGGCGGGGGAGGAGCAGTACTTC,CASSSAGEEQYF
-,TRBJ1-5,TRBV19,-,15,TGTGCCAGTAGCCTACTGGGAGATAGCAATCAGCCCCAGCATTTT,CASSLLGDSNQPQHF
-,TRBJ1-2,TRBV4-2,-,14,TGTGCCAGCAGCCAAGACGGGGTTGGATATGGCTACACCTTC,CASSQDGVGYGYTF
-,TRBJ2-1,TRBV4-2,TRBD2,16,TGTGCCAGCAGCCAAGACACTAGCGGGAGGTCGAGTGAGCAGTTCTTC,CASSQDTSGRSSEQFF
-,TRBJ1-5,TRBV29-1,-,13,TGCAGCGTGACATGGGGCATAGATCAGCCCCAGCATTTT,CSVTWGIDQPQHF
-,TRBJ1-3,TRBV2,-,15,TGTGCCAGCAACTCCCGAGGGCTTACTGGAAACACCATATATTTT,CASNSRGLTGNTIYF
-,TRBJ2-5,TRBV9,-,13,TGTGCCAGCAGCGCCGGACAGAGAAAGACCCAGTACTTC,CASSAGQRKTQYF
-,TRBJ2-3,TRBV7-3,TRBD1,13,TGTGCCAGCGGACAGGAGACTACAGATACGCAGTATTTT,CASGQETTDTQYF
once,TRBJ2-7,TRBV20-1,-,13,TGCAGTGCTAGAGGGGACAATCCGGGGGAGCAGTACTTC,CSARGDNPGEQYF
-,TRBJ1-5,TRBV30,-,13,TGTGCCTGGGGGGTTGAGGGCAATCAGCCCCAGCATTTT,CAWGVEGNQPQHF
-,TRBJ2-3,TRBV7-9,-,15,TGTGCCAGCAGCCCGAGGCCGGGCACCACAGATACGCAGTATTTT,CASSPRPGTTDTQYF
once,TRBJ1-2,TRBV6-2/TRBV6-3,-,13,TGTGCCAGCAGTCAACAGGAGAACTATGGCTACACCTTC,CASSQQENYGYTF
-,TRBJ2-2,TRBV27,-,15,TGTGCCAGCAGTTTTTCGGCTTCGAACACCGGGGAGCTGTTTTTT,CASSFSASNTGELFF
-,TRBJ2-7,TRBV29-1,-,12,TGCAGCGTAATGGGGCAAAACACCGGGGAGTACTTC,CSVMGQNTGEYF
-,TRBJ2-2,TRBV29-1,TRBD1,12,TGCAGCGCTGGCCCGACAGGGCTGGAGCTGTTTTTT,CSAGPTGLELFF
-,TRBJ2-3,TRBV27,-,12,TGTGCCAGCAGGCCGTCCGCAGATACGCAGTATTTT,CASRPSADTQYF
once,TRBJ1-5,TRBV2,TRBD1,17,TGTGCCAGCAGCGAAGGGTCCGGTGGGACAGGGAATCAGCCCCAGCATTTT,CASSEGSGGTGNQPQHF
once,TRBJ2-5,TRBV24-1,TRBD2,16,TGTGCCACTATCGCAGGACTAGCGGGACCACAAGAGACCCAGTACTTC,CATIAGLAGPQETQYF
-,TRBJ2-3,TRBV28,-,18,TGTGCCAGCAGTATATCCCCCGGCTTAGGATCTACGACAGATACGCAGTATTTT,CASSISPGLGSTTDTQYF
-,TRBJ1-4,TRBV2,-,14,TGTGCCAGCAGTGTTGGGGGGGATAATGAAAAACTGTTTTTT,CASSVGGDNEKLFF
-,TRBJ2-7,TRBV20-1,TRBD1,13,TGCAGTGCCCGAGGACAGGTTCTATACGAGCAGTACTTC,CSARGQVLYEQYF
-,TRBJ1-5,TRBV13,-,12,TGTGCCAGCAGCTCATCCCAGGGTCCCCAGCATTTT,CASSSSQGPQHF
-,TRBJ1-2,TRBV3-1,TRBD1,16,TGTGCCAGCAGCCCTATGCGACAGGGGGCTAAGTATGGCTACACCTTC,CASSPMRQGAKYGYTF
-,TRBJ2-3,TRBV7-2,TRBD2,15,TGTGCCAGCAGCCCCGCGGGAGTCGGCACAGATACGCAGTATTTT,CASSPAGVGTDTQYF
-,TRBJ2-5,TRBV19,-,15,TGTGCCAGTACCCTCCGGGGGAGGTACCAAGAGACCCAGTACTTC,CASTLRGRYQETQYF
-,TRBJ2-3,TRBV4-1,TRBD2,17,TGCGCCAGCAGCCAAGGGACTAGCGGGGGGGCTGTGGATACGCAGTATTTT,CASSQGTSGGAVDTQYF
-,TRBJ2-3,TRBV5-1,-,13,TGCGCCAGCAGCTTGGACGATTCAGATACGCAGTATTTT,CASSLDDSDTQYF
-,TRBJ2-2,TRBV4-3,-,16,TGCGCCAGCAGCCAAGAAATGATCTGGAACCTGGGGGAGCTGTTTTTT,CASSQEMIWNLGELFF
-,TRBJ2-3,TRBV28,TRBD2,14,TGTGCCAGCAGTCCCAGCCTAGCGGGAGGCTTGCAGTATTTT,CASSPSLAGGLQYF
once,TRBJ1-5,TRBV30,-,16,TGTGCCTGGAGTAAGACGACCCTTTGGGAAAGTCGGCCCCAGCATTTT,CAWSKTTLWESRPQHF
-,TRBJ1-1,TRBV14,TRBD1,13,TGTGCCAGCAGCCTTACACCGGTACAGGGGGCTTTCTTT,CASSLTPVQGAFF
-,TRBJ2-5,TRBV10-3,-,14,TGTGCCATCAGTACAACAGGGAAGTGGGAGACCCAGTACTTC,CAISTTGKWETQYF
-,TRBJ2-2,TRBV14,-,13,TGTGCCAGCAGCCAAGGACACACCGGGGAGCTGTTTTTT,CASSQGHTGELFF
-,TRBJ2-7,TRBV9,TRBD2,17,TGTGCCAGCAGCGTAGGGTCCAGGGCTAGCGGGGGCTACGAGCAGTACTTC,CASSVGSRASGGYEQYF
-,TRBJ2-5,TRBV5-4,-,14,TGTGCCAGCAGCCCGGACGAGGGATGGGAGACCCAGTACTTC,CASSPDEGWETQYF
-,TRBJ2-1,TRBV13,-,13,TGTGCCAGCAGCTTAGGGGCCACAAAGGAGCAGTTCTTC,CASSLGATKEQFF
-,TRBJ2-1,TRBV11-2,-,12,TGTGCCAGCAGTCACGACTTCCGTGAGCAGTTCTTC,CASSHDFREQFF
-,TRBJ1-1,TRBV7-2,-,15,TGTGCCAGCAGCTTAGACGATCGGGTGGGCACTGAAGCTTTCTTT,CASSLDDRVGTEAFF
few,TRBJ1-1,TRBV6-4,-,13,TGTGCCAGCAGTCTGGTTAGCGGCACTGAAGCTTTCTTT,CASSLVSGTEAFF
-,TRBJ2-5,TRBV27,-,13,TGTGCCAGCAGCGAGGACAGACGGGAGACCCAGTACTTC,CASSEDRRETQYF
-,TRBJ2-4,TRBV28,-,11,TGTGCCAGCAGTTGGGGGAACATTCAGTACTTC,CASSWGNIQYF
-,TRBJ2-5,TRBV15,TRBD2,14,TGTGCCACCAGCAGGGATCCGGGGGGTGAGACCCAGTACTTC,CATSRDPGGETQYF
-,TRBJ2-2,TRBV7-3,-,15,TGTGCCAGCAGCCTTAGCTCTGTGGCGGCCGGGGAGCTGTTTTTT,CASSLSSVAAGELFF
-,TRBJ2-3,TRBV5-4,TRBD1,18,TGTGCCAGCAGTCCCCCGGGACAGGGTGTTCTTTCCCCAGATACGCAGTATTTT,CASSPPGQGVLSPDTQYF
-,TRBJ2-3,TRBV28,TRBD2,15,TGTGCCAGCAGTCGGACTAGCTTCGGTTTAGGGGCGCAGTATTTT,CASSRTSFGLGAQYF
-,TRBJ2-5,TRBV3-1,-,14,TGTGCCAGCAGCCAAGCAGGGATAGGGGAGACCCAGTACTTC,CASSQAGIGETQYF
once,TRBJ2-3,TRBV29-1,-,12,TGCAGCGTTGTAAAGGGCCCAGATACGCAGTATTTT,CSVVKGPDTQYF
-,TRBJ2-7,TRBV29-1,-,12,TGCAGCGTCGAGACAGGTCCCTACGAGCAGTACTTC,CSVETGPYEQYF
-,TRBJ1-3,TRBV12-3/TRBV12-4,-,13,TGTGCCAGCAGCCTCAGCTCTGGAAACACCATATATTTT,CASSLSSGNTIYF
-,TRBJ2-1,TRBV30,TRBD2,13,TGTGCCTGGAGTGACGGGAGGCTTAATGAGCAGTTCTTC,CAWSDGRLNEQFF